This TCR beta chain was sequenced for a study of blood T cell repertoires in COVID-19. Study at large: Sources were T cells, B-cell-depleted T cells, or PBMCs; the material itself was cDNA or gDNA.

This clone was observed a single time. Profiled with immunoSEQ multiplex PCR; TCRdb holds only in-frame clones, not every one. The sample contains fewer than 110,000 clones, 80% to 90% of which appear only once. V shed 2 bases, J shed 3 bases, and the junction held 8 bases outside the gene matches. The CDR3 has 18 residues. CDR1 and CDR2 from the germline V gene are SGHRS and YFSETQ. This receptor was identified in a woman aged 60 to 75 with acute or convalescent COVID-19. What was sequenced was peripheral blood. The chain joins TRBV5-1 to TRBJ2-3; TRBD2 matches at 14 bases. The CDR3 reads CASSFGLAGGGGTDTQYF. Here the CDR3 DNA reads TGCGCCAGCAGCTTTGGACTAGCGGGAGGTGGTGGTACAGATACGCAGTATTTT.